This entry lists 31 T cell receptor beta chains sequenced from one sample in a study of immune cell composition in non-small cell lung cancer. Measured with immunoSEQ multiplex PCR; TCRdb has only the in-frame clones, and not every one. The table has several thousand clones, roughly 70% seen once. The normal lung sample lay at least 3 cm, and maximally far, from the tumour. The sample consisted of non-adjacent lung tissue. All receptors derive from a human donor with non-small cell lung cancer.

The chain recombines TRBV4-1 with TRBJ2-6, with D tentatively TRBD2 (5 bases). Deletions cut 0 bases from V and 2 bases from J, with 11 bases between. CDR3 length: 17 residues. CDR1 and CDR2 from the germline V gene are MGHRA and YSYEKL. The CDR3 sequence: CASSQETGFAGANVLTF. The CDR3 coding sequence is TGCGCCAGCAGCCAAGAGACGGGGTTCGCTGGGGCCAACGTCCTGACTTTC.

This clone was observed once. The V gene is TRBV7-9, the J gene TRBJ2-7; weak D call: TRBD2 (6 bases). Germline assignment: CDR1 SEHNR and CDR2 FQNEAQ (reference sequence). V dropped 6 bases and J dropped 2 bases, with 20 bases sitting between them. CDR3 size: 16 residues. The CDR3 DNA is TGTGCCAGCAGACATAGCCTGGCGGGACGGCCCTACGAGCAGTACTTC. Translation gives CASRHSLAGRPYEQYF.

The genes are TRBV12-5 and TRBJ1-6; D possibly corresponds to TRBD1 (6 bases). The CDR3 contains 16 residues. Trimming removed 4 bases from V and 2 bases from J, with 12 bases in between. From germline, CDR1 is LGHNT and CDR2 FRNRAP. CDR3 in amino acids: CASGSTGSAYNSPLHF. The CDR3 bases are TGTGCTAGTGGTTCAACAGGGAGTGCCTATAATTCACCCCTCCACTTT.

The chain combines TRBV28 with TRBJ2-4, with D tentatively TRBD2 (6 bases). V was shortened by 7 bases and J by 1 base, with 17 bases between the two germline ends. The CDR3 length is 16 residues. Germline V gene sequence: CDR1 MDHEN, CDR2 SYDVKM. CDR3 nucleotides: TGTGCCAGCACCAACCCCCCCGCGGGGGCCAAAAACATTCAGTACTTC. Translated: CASTNPPAGAKNIQYF.

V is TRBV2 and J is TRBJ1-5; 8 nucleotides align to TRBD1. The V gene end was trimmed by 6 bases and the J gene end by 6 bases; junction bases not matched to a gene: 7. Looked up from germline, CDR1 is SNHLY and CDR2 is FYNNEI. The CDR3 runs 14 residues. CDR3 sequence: CASSPDRGSQPQHF. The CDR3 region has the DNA TGTGCCAGCAGCCCAGACAGGGGATCTCAGCCCCAGCATTTT.

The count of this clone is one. The CDR3 region is CASSNILAGGTNTGELFF. The CDR3 bases are TGTGCCAGCAGCAACATACTAGCGGGGGGCACAAACACCGGGGAGCTGTTTTTT. The gene calls are TRBV7-6 and TRBJ2-2; 12 bases map to TRBD2. The length of the CDR3 is 18 residues. Germline assignment: CDR1 SGHVS and CDR2 FNYEAQ. The junction had 9 bases not matched to a gene; V was cut back by 5 bases and J by 2 bases.

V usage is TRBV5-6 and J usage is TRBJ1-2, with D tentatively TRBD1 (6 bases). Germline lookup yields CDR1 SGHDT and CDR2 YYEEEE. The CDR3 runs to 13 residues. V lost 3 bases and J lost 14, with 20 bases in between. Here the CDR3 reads CASSSATGIPWTF. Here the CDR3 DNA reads TGTGCCAGCAGCTCTGCTACAGGGATCCCCTGGACCTTC. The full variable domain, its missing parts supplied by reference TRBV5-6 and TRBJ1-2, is DAGVTQSPTHLIKTRGQQVTLRCSPKSGHDTVSWYQQALGQGPQFIFQYYEEEERQRGNFPDRFSGHQFPNYSSELNVNALLLGDSALYLCASSSATGIPWTFGSGTRLTVV.

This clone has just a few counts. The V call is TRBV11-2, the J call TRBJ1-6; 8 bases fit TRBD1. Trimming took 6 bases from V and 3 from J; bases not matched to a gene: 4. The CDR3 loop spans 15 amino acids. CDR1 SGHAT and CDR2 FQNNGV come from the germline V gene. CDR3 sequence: CASRSGTGYNSPLHF. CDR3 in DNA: TGTGCCAGCAGGTCCGGGACAGGCTATAATTCACCCCTCCACTTT. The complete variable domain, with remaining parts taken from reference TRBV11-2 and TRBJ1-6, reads EAGVAQSPRYKIIEKRQSVAFWCNPISGHATLYWYQQILGQGPKLLIQFQNNGVVDDSQLPKDRFSAERLKGVDSTLKIQPAKLEDSAVYLCASRSGTGYNSPLHFGNGTRLTVT.

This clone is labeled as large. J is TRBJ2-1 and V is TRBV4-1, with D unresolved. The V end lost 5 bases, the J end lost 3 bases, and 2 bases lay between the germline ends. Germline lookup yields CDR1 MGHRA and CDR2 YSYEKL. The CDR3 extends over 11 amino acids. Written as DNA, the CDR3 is TGCGCCAGCAGCTACTACAATGAGCAGTTCTTC. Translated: CASSYYNEQFF.

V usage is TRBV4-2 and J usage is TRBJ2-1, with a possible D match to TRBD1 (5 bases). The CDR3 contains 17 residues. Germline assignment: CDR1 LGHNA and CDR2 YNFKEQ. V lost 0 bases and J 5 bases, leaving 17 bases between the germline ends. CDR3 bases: TGTGCCAGCAGCCAAGATCTGGGCGGCCCCAGGGACAATGAGCAGTTCTTC. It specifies CASSQDLGGPRDNEQFF.

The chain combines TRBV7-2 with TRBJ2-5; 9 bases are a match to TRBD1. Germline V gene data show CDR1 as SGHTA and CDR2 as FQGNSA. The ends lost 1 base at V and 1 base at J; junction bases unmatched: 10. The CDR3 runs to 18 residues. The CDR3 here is CASSLVVKGTGIQETQYF. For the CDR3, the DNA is TGTGCCAGCAGCTTAGTTGTTAAGGGGACAGGGATCCAAGAGACCCAGTACTTC.

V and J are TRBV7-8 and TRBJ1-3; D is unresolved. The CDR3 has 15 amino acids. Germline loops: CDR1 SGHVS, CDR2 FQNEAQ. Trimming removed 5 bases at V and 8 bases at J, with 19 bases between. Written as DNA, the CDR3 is TGTGCCAGCAGCCTAGAGCGTGGGAGATCGGACACCATATATTTT. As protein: CASSLERGRSDTIYF.

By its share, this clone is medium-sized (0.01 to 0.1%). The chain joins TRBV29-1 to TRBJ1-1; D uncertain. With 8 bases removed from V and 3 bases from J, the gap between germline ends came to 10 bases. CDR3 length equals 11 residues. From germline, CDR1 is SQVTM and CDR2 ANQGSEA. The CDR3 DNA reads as TGCAGCCACCTGATAGACACTGAAGCTTTCTTT. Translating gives CSHLIDTEAFF.

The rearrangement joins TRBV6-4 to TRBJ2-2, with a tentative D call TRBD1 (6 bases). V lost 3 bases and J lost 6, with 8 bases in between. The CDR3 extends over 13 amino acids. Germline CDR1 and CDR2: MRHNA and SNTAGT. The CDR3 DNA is TGTGCCAGCAGTGAACAGGGTTCCGGGGAGCTGTTTTTT. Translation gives CASSEQGSGELFF.

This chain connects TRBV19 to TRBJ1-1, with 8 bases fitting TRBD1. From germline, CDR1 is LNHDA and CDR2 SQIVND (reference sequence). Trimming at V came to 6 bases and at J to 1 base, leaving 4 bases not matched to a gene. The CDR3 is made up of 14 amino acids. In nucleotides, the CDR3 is TGTGCCAGTAGCCACGGGACAGGGAACACTGAAGCTTTCTTT. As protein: CASSHGTGNTEAFF.

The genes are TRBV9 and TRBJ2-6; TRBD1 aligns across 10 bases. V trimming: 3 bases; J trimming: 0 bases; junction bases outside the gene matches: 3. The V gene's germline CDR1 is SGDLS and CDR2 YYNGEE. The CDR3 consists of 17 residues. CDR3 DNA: TGTGCCAGCAGCGCGACAGGGGGCCTCTCTGGGGCCAACGTCCTGACTTTC. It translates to CASSATGGLSGANVLTF.

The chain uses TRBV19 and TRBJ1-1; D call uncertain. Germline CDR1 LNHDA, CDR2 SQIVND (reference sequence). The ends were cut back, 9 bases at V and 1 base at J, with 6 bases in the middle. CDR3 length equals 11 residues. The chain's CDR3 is CASLRNTEAFF. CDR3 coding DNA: TGTGCCAGCCTCCGGAACACTGAAGCTTTCTTT.

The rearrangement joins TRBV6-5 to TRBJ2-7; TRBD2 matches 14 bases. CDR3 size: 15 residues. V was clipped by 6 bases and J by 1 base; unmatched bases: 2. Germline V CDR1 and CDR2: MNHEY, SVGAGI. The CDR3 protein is CASRGLAGVSYEQYF. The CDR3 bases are TGTGCCAGCAGGGGACTAGCGGGGGTTTCCTACGAGCAGTACTTC.

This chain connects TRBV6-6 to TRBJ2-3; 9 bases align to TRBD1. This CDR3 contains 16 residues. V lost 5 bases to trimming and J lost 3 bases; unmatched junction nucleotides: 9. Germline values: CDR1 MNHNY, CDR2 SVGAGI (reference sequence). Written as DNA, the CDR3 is TGTGCCAGCAGTACCTCCCGACAGGGGGGTACAGATACGCAGTATTTT. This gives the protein CASSTSRQGGTDTQYF.

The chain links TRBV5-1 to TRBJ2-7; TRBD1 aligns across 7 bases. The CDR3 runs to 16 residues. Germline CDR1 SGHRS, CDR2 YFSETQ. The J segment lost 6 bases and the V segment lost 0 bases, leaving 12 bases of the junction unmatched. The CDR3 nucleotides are TGCGCCAGCAGCTTGGGTTTTACGACAGGGACGAGCGAGCAGTACTTC. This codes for CASSLGFTTGTSEQYF.

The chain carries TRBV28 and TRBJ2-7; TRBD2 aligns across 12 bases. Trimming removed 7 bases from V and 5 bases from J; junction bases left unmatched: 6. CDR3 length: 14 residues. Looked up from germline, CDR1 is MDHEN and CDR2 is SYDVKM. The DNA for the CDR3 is TGTGCCAGCACTTACTGGACTAGCGGGGACGAGCAGTACTTC. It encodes CASTYWTSGDEQYF.

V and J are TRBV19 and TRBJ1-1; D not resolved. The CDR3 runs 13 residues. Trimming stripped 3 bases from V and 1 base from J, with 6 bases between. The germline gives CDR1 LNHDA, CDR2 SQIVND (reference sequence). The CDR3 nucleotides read TGTGCCAGTAGTATTAATTGGAACACTGAAGCTTTCTTT. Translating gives CASSINWNTEAFF.

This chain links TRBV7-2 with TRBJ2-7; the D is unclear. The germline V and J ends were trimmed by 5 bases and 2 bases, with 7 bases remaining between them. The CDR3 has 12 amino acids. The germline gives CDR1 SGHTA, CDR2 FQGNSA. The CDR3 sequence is CASSPRAYEQYF. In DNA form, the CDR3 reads TGTGCCAGCAGCCCAAGAGCCTACGAGCAGTACTTC. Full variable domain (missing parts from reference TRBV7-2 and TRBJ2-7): GAGVSQSPSNKVTEKGKDVELRCDPISGHTALYWYRQSLGQGLEFLIYFQGNSAPDKSGLPSDRFSAERTGGSVSTLTIQRTQQEDSAVYLCASSPRAYEQYFGPGTRLTVT.

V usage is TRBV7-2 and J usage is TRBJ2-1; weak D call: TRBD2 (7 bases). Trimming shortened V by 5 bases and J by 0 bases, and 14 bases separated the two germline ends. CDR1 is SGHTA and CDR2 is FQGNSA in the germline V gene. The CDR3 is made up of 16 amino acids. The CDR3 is CASSGGGPLSYNEQFF. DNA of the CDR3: TGTGCCAGCAGCGGGGGGGGGCCCCTCTCCTACAATGAGCAGTTCTTC.

The CDR3 sequence: CASSQQGSGANVLTF. The CDR3 DNA reads TGTGCCAGCAGTCAACAGGGTTCTGGGGCCAACGTCCTGACTTTC. The chain recombines TRBV6-6 with TRBJ2-6; the D gene is possibly TRBD1 (6 bases). Between the trimmed V and J ends, which lost 5 bases and 1 base, there was a span of 9 bases. The CDR3 length is 15 residues. Germline CDR1 and CDR2: MNHNY and SVGAGI (reference sequence).

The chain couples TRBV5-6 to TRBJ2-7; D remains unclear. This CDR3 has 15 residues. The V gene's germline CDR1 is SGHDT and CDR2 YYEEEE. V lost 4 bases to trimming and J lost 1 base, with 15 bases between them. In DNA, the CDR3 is TGTGCCAGCAGCCTCACTCCCCTTCCGTCCTACGAGCAGTACTTC. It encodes CASSLTPLPSYEQYF.

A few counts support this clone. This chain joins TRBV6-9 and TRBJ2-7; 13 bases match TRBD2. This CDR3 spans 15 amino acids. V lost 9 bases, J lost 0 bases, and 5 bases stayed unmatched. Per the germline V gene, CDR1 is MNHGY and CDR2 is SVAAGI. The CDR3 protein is CARGLAGSSSYEQYF. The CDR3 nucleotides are TGTGCCAGGGGACTAGCGGGGTCTAGCTCCTACGAGCAGTACTTC.

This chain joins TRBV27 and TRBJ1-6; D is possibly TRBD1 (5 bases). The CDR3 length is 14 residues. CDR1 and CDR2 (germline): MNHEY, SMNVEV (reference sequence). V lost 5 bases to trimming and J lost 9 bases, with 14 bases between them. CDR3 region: CASSGYQGGSPLHF. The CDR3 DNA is TGTGCCAGCAGTGGGTATCAGGGTGGTTCACCCCTCCACTTT.

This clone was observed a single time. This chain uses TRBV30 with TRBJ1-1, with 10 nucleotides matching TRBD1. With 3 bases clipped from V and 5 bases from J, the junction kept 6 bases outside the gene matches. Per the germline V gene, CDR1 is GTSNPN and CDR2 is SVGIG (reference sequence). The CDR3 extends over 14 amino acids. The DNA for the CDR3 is TGTGCCTGGAGGCGACAGGGGGCAAGGACTGAAGCTTTCTTT. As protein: CAWRRQGARTEAFF.

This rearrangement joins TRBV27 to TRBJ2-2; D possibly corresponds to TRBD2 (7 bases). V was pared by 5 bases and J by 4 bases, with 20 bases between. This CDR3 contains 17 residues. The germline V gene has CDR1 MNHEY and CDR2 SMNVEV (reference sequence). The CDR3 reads CASSARGRGPLTGELFF. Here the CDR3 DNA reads TGTGCCAGCAGTGCCCGCGGGCGGGGGCCACTCACCGGGGAGCTGTTTTTT.

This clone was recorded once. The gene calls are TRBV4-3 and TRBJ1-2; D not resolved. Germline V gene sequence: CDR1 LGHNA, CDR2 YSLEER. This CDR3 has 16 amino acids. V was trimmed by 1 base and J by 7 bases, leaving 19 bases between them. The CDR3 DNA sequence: TGCGCCAGCAGCCAAGGAAAGGATTTCTTTTCAGGTGGCTACACCTTC. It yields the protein CASSQGKDFFSGGYTF.